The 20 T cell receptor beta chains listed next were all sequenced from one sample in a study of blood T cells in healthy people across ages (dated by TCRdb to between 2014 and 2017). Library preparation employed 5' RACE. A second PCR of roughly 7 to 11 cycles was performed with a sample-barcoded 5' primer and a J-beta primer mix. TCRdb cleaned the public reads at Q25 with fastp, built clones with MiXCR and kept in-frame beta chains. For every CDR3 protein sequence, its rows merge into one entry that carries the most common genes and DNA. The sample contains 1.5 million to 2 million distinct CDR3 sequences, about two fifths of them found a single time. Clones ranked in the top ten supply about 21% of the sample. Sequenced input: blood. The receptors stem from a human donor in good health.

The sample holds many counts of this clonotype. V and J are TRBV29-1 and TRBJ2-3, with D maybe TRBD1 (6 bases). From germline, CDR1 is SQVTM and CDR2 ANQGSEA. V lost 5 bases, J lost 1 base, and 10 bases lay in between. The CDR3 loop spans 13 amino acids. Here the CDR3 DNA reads TGCAGCGTTCTACAGGGTGGCACAGATACGCAGTATTTT. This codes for CSVLQGGTDTQYF.

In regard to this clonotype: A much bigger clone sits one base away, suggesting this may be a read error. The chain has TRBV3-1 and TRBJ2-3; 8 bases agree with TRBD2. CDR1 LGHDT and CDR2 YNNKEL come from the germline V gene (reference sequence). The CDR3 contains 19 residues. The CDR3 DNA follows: TGTGCCAGCAGCCGACCCAAGTATGTCGCGGGGGGCCACACAGGTACGCAGTATTTT. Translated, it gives CASSRPKYVAGGHTGTQYF.

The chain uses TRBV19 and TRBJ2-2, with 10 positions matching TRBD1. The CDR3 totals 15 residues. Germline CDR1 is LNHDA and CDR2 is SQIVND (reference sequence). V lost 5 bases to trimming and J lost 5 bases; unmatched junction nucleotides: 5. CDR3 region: CASSVDRGRTGELFF. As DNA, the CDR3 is TGTGCCAGTAGTGTGGACAGGGGGAGGACCGGGGAGCTGTTTTTT.

The CDR3 sequence: CSATLGQGISSYNEQFF. The DNA of the CDR3 is TGCAGCGCGACCCTCGGACAGGGGATAAGCTCCTACAATGAGCAGTTCTTC. This sequence joins TRBV29-1 and TRBJ2-1, with TRBD1 identical over 9 bases. The CDR3 contains 17 residues. Germline V lookup: CDR1 SQVTM, CDR2 ANQGSEA. The trim removed 7 bases at V and 0 bases at J, leaving 13 bases unmatched.

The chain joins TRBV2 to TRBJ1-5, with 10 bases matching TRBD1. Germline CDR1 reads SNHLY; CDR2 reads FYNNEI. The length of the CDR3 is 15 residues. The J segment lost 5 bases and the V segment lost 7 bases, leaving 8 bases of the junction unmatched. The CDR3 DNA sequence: TGTGCCAGCAAACTTCTCGGGACAGGGGATCAGCCCCAGCATTTT. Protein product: CASKLLGTGDQPQHF.

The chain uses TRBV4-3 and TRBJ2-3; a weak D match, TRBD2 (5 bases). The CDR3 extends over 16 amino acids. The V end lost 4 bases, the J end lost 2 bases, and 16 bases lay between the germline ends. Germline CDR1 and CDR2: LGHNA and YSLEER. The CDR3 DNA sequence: TGCGCCAGCAGCCGGAGGATCCACGGAATCACAGATACGCAGTATTTT. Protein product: CASSRRIHGITDTQYF.

In DNA form, the CDR3 reads TGTGCCAGCTCACCACCTCGTGGGGGAGGGACCTCCTACAATGAGCAGTTCTTC. Residues: CASSPPRGGGTSYNEQFF. V is TRBV18 and J is TRBJ2-1, with 7 bases matching TRBD2. After removal of 0 bases from V and 0 bases from J, the junction contained 8 bases not matched to a gene. The CDR3 loop spans 18 amino acids. Germline V gene sequence: CDR1 KGHSH, CDR2 LQKENI.

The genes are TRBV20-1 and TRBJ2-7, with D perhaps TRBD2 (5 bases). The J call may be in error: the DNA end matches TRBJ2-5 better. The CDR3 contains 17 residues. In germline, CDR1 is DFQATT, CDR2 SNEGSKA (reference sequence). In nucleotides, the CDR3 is TGCAGTGCTGGGCCCCGGGCCATGAACCCACCGGGGGAGACCCAGTACTTC. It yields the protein CSAGPRAMNPPGETQYF.

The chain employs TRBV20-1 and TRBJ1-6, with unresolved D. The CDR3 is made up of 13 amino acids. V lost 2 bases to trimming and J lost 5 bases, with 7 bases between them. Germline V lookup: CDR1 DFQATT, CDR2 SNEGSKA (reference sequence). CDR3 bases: TGCAGTGCTAGAATTGACAATAATTCACCCCTCCACTTT. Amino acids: CSARIDNNSPLHF.

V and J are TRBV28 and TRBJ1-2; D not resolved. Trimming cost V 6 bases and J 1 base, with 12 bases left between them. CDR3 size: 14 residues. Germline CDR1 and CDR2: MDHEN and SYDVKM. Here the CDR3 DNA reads TGTGCCAGCAGCCAACCATTCCGTAACTATGGCTACACCTTC. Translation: CASSQPFRNYGYTF.

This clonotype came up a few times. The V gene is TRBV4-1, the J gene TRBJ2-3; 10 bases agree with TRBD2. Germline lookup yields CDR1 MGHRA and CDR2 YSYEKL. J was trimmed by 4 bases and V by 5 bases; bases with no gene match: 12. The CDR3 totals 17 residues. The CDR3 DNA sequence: TGCGCCAGCAGCTCCCCAGGTAGCGGACTAGCGGCAGATACGCAGTATTTT. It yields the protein CASSSPGSGLAADTQYF.

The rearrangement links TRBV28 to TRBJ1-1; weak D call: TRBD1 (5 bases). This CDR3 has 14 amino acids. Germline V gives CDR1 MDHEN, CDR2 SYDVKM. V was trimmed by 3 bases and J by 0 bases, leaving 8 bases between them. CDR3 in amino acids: CASSFRQLNTEAFF. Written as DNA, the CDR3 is TGTGCCAGCAGTTTTCGACAGCTGAACACTGAAGCTTTCTTT.

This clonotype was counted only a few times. The CDR3 nucleotides are TGTGCCATCAGTGAGTCGACTACAGGGGATGAGCAGTTCTTC. As protein: CAISESTTGDEQFF. The chain carries TRBV10-3 and TRBJ2-1; TRBD1 agrees at 7 bases. V lost 0 bases and J lost 8; bases outside the gene matches: 4. The CDR3 spans 14 residues. From germline, CDR1 is ENHRY and CDR2 SYGVKD.

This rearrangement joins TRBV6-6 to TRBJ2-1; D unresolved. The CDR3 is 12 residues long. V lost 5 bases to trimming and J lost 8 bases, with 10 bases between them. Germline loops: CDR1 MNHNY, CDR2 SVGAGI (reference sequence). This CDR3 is CASSRGWDEQFF. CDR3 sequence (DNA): TGTGCCAGCAGTCGCGGCTGGGATGAGCAGTTCTTC.

CDR3 sequence (DNA): TGCAGTGCTAGAGATCTTGGCTTCGGGTATGGAGGCTACAATGAGCAGTTCTTC. As protein: CSARDLGFGYGGYNEQFF. This chain joins TRBV20-1 and TRBJ2-1; D possibly corresponds to TRBD2 (5 bases). This CDR3 region has 18 residues. V was trimmed by 0 bases and J by 3 bases, leaving 21 bases between them. The germline gives CDR1 DFQATT, CDR2 SNEGSKA (reference sequence).

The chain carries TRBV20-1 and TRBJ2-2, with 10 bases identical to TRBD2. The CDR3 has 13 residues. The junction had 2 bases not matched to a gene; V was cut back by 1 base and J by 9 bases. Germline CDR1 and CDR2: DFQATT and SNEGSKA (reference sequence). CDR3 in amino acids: CSARASGGRELFF. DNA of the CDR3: TGCAGTGCTAGAGCTAGCGGGGGTCGGGAGCTGTTTTTT.

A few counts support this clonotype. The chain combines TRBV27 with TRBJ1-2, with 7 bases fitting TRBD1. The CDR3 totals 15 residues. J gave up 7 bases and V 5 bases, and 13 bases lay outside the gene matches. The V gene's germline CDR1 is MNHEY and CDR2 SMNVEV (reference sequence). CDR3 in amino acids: CASSPFGGGAFGYTF. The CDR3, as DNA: TGTGCCAGCAGTCCCTTTGGAGGGGGCGCGTTTGGCTACACCTTC.

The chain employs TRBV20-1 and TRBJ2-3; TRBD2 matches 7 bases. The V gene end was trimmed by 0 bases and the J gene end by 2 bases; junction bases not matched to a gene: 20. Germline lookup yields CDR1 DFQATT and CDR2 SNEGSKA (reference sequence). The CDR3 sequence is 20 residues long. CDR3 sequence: CSARDVGSLADHQYTDTQYF. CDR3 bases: TGCAGTGCTAGAGATGTTGGGTCTCTAGCGGACCACCAATACACAGATACGCAGTATTTT.

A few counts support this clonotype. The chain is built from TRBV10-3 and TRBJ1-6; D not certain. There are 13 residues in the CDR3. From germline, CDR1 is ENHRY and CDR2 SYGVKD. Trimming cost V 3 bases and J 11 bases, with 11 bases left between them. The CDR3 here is CAISDLERTPLHF. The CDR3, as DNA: TGTGCCATCAGTGACCTCGAACGCACACCCCTCCACTTT.

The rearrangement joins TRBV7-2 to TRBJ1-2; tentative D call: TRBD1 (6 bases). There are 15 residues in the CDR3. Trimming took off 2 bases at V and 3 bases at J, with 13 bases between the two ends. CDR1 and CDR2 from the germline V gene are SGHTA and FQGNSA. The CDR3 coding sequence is TGTGCCAGCAGCTTATCACAGGGAGGGCACTATGGCTACACCTTC. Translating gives CASSLSQGGHYGYTF.